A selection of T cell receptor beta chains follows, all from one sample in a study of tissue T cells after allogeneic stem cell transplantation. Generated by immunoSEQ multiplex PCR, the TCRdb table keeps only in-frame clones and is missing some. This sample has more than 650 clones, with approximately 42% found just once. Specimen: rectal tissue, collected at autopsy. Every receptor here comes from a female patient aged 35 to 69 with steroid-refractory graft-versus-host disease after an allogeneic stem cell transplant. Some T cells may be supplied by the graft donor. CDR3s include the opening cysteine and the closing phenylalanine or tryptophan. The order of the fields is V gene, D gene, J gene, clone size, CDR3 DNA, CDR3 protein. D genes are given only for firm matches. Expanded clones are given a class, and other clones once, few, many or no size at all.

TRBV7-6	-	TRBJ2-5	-	TGTGCCAGCATACTACTAGGCGGTGAGACCCAGTACTTC	CASILLGGETQYF
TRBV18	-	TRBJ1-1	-	TGTGCCAGCTCACCACGACGGGAAGGGGAAGCTTTCTTT	CASSPRREGEAFF
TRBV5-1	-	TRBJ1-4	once	TGCGCCAGCAGCTTAGGGGTGGGCTTTAGAGAAAAACTGTTTTTT	CASSLGVGFREKLFF
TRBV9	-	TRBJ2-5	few	TGTGCCAGCAGCGTAGGCGGGGCCCAGGGAGAGACCCAGTACTTC	CASSVGGAQGETQYF
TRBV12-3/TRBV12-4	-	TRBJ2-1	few	TGTGCCAGCAGTTTAGTCGGAGGGGATGAGCAGTTCTTC	CASSLVGGDEQFF
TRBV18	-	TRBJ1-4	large	TGTGCCAGCTCACCGGGGCGCGATGAAAAACTGTTTTTT	CASSPGRDEKLFF
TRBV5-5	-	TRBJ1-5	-	TGTGCCAGCAGCTTGGTAGGAGTCCCGGGGCAGCCCCAGCATTTT	CASSLVGVPGQPQHF
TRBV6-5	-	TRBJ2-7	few	TGTGCCAGCAGTTACTCGCGCAGGGTCGAGCAGTACTTC	CASSYSRRVEQYF
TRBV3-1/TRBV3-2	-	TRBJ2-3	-	TGTGCCAGCAGCCACCACACGCCCACAGATACGCAGTATTTT	CASSHHTPTDTQYF
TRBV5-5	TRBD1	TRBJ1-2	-	TGTGCCAGCAGCCACCAACAGGGGGTTAACTATGGCTACACCTTC	CASSHQQGVNYGYTF
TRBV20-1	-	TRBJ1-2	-	TGCAGTGCTGGGGTAAATGGTGGCTACACCTTC	CSAGVNGGYTF
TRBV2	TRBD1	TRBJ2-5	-	TGTGCCAGCACAAAACAGGGGGCAGGAGAGACCCAGTACTTC	CASTKQGAGETQYF
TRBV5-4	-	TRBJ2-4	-	TGTGCCAGCAGCTTGCCGGCCCAAAACATTCAGTACTTC	CASSLPAQNIQYF
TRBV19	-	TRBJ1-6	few	TGTGCCAGTAGGTCGGGGGGCGGTTCACCCCTCCACTTT	CASRSGGGSPLHF
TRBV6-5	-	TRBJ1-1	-	TGTGCCAGCAGTTACAGCGGGAGGACTGAAGCTTTCTTT	CASSYSGRTEAFF
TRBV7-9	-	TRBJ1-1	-	TGTGCCAGCAGCTTGGGGGTCATGAACACTGAAGCTTTCTTT	CASSLGVMNTEAFF
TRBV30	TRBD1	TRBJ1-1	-	TGTGCCTGGAGGGGAATAACAGGGGGTTTCACTGAAGCTTTCTTT	CAWRGITGGFTEAFF